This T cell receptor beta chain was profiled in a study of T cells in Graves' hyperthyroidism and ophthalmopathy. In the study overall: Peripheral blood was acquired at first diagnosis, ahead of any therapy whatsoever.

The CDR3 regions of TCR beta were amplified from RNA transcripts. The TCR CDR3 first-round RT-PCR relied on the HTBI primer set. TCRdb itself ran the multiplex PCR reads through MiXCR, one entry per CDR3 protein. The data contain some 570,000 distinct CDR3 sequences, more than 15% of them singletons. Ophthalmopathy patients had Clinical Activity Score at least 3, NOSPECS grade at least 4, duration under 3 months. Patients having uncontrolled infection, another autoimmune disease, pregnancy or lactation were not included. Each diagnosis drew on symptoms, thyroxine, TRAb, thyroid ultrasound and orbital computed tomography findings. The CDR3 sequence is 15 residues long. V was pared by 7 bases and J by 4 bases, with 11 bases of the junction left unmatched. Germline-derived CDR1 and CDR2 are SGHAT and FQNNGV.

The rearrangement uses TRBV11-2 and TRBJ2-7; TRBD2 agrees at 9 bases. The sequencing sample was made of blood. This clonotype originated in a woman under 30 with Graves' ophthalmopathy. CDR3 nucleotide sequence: TGTGCCAGCACCCCTCCCGGGCGGGAGGGGTACGAGCAGTACTTC. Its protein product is CASTPPGREGYEQYF.